This T cell receptor beta chain was found in a study of regulatory T cells in long-lasting Graves disease. Study findings and constraints: Favored gene segments in persistent disease were TRBV28, TRBJ1-2 and TRBJ2-5.

Trimming cost V 5 bases and J 4 bases; bases outside gene matches: 11. The V gene's germline CDR1 is MNHNS and CDR2 SASEGT. The CDR3 contains 15 residues. This clonotype was seen many times. The antigen is unknown. CDR3 regions were amplified by Arm-PCR using iRepertoire HTBI primers to build TCR beta libraries. In TCRdb, the multiplex PCR reads were re-called with MiXCR into one record per CDR3 protein. The table has 360,000 or so distinct CDR3 sequences, roughly a sixth seen once. Time point denoted: newly diagnosed GD, antithyroid drugs for less than 3 months. RNA extracted from PBMCs served as the sequencing template. These data were likewise used in another study, on T cells in Graves' hyperthyroidism and ophthalmopathy.

The chain carries TRBV6-1 and TRBJ2-7; 7 nucleotides match TRBD2. The clonotype was recovered from a man aged 40-49 years with Graves disease. Sequenced material: peripheral blood mononuclear cells (PBMCs), taken at new diagnosis, from a patient treated with antithyroid drugs. The CDR3 protein is CASSPSSWGGYEQYF. CDR3 bases: TGTGCCAGCAGTCCCTCCTCATGGGGAGGGTACGAGCAGTACTTC.